Below, 5 T cell receptor beta chains from the same sample are listed, as sequenced in a study of T cells after somatic rescue of genetic block. Profiled with immunoSEQ multiplex PCR; TCRdb holds only in-frame clones, not every one. In the table there are about 68,000 clones, 85% to 95% of which are singletons. The sample consisted of peripheral blood mononuclear cells (PBMCs). Every receptor here comes from a man aged 35-49 years.

The chain links TRBV4-2 to TRBJ1-5, with no clear D. Looked up from germline, CDR1 is LGHNA and CDR2 is YNFKEQ. Trimming removed 0 bases from V and 6 bases from J, with 9 bases in between. The CDR3 sequence is 14 residues long. CDR3 DNA: TGTGCCAGCAGCCAAGAGTTAACCCCTCAGCCCCAGCATTTT. Encoded protein: CASSQELTPQPQHF.

The chain uses TRBV19 and TRBJ1-2, with TRBD1 as a possible D gene (5 bases). There are 14 residues in the CDR3. Trimming removed 6 bases from V and 2 bases from J, with 13 bases in between. Looked up from germline, CDR1 is LNHDA and CDR2 is SQIVND (reference sequence). CDR3 nucleotides: TGTGCCAGTAGCCCACGGGACGAAAACTATGGCTACACCTTC. The encoded protein is CASSPRDENYGYTF.

The chain employs TRBV11-2 and TRBJ2-5; 7 nucleotides align to TRBD2. Germline CDR1 reads SGHAT; CDR2 reads FQNNGV. V lost 1 base and J lost 0; bases outside the gene matches: 2. The CDR3 loop spans 15 amino acids. The CDR3 DNA reads as TGTGCCAGCAGCTTAGGGGGGGGAGACCAAGAGACCCAGTACTTC. It codes for CASSLGGGDQETQYF.

This rearrangement joins TRBV19 to TRBJ2-1; weak D call: TRBD2 (6 bases). This CDR3 is 13 amino acids long. Germline V gene lookup returns CDR1 LNHDA and CDR2 SQIVND (reference sequence). Trimming removed 10 bases from V and 7 bases from J, with 17 bases in between. The CDR3 nucleotides are TGTGCCACCGCGTTGCTCGGAGGGAATGAGCAGTTCTTC. Residues: CATALLGGNEQFF.

This chain uses TRBV6-1 with TRBJ1-2, with D possibly matching TRBD1 (6 bases). The germline V gene has CDR1 MNHNS and CDR2 SASEGT. The CDR3 runs 14 residues. V was pared by 3 bases and J by 4 bases, with 12 bases between. The CDR3 DNA is TGTGCCAGCAGTGACACACAGGGCGGCTATGGCTACACCTTC. It specifies CASSDTQGGYGYTF.